The entry below describes one T cell receptor beta chain. This sample is drawn from a study of Graves' ophthalmopathy and Graves' hyperthyroidism. Turning to the study itself: Peripheral blood sampling occurred at initial diagnosis, before any treatment.

CDR1 and CDR2 from the germline V gene are KGHDR and SFDVKD. The CDR3 runs to 17 residues. J gave up 3 bases and V 4 bases, and 9 bases lay outside the gene matches. Amplifying from RNA transcripts, the study obtained TCR beta CDR3 regions. First-round RT-PCR relied on HTBI primers, and a second-round multiplex PCR came next. TCRdb re-called the multiplex PCR reads with MiXCR, one entry per CDR3 protein. In the table there are 200,000 to 250,000 distinct CDR3 sequences, about 47% of which are singletons. None of the included patients had other autoimmune diseases, uncontrolled infections, pregnancy or lactation, as these led to exclusion.

Sequenced input: peripheral blood. The TCR was taken from an adult man with Graves' ophthalmopathy. This chain links TRBV24-1 with TRBJ2-1; 9 positions match TRBD1. CDR3 region: CATSEPKDRGGYNEQFF. The DNA of the CDR3 is TGTGCCACCAGTGAACCCAAGGACAGGGGCGGCTACAATGAGCAGTTCTTC.